This T cell receptor (beta chain) was recorded in a study of blood T cells in healthy people across ages. Study outcomes and limitations: Unknown donor CMV status possibly confounded expanded clonotype changes. There was a strong correlation between TCR beta diversity and naive T cell percentage. The diversity estimates, figures obtained from one million T cells, were considered underestimates.

Together with a sample-barcoded 5' primer, a J-beta primer mix was included in a second PCR lasting roughly 6 to 12 cycles. Each cDNA molecule received a tag from a template-switch adaptor that had 12 random nucleotides. TCRdb re-called the 5' RACE reads with MiXCR, one entry per CDR3 protein. The sample includes about 290,000 distinct CDR3 sequences, around 30% of them seen just once. As for this clonotype: As yet, its antigen is unknown.

CDR1 is MNHEY, CDR2 SVGEGT, per germline. The CDR3 totals 16 residues. This chain links TRBV6-2 or TRBV6-3 with TRBJ2-5, with TRBD2 identical over 8 bases. The DNA end is a closer match to TRBJ2-1, so the J assignment may be wrong. The sequencing input was blood. This TCR came from a woman aged 70 to 79 in good health. CDR3: CASSPGVGGGYNEQFF. In DNA form, the CDR3 reads TGTGCCAGCAGCCCCGGCGTCGGCGGGGGGTACAATGAGCAGTTCTTC.